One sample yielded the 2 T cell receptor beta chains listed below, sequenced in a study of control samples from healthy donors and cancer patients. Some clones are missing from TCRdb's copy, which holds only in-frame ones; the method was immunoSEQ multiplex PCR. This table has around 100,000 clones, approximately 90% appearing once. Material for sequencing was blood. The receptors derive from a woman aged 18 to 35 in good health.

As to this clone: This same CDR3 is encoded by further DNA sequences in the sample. The CDR3 spells CASSLERGGHDTQYF. In nucleotides, the CDR3 is TGTGCCAGCAGTTTGGAACGGGGGGGCCACGATACGCAGTATTTT. This chain connects TRBV6-6 to TRBJ2-3; 8 nucleotides agree with TRBD2. The CDR3 covers 15 residues. The germline gives CDR1 MNHNY, CDR2 SVGAGI (reference sequence). After removal of 4 bases from V and 6 bases from J, the junction contained 9 bases not matched to a gene.

CDR3: CASSSIRVRAKNIQYF. DNA of the CDR3: TGTGCCAGCAGTTCGATCAGGGTTAGAGCCAAAAACATTCAGTACTTC. The chain couples TRBV6-5 to TRBJ2-4; D possibly corresponds to TRBD1 (5 bases). V lost 4 bases, J lost 0 bases, and 13 bases lay in between. The length of the CDR3 is 16 residues. From germline, CDR1 is MNHEY and CDR2 SVGAGI.